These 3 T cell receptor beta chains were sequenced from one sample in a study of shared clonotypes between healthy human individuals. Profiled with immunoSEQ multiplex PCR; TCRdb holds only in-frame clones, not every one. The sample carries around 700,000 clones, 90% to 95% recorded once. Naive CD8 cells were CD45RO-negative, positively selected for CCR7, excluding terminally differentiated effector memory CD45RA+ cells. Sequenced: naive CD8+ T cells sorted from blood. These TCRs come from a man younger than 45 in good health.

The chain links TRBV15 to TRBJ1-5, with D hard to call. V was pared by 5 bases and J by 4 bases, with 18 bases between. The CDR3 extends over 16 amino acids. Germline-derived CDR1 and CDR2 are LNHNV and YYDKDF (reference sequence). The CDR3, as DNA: TGTGCCACCAGCTTGCGGGGTTTGGGAGCAAATCAGCCCCAGCATTTT. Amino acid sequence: CATSLRGLGANQPQHF.

The CDR3 loop is CASGRGAETQYF. CDR3 in DNA: TGTGCCAGCGGCCGGGGAGCCGAGACCCAGTACTTC. V gene TRBV27 combines with J gene TRBJ2-5; possibly TRBD2 for D (5 bases). V shed 8 bases and J shed 5 bases, with 12 bases lying between them. The CDR3 consists of 12 residues. Germline V gene sequence: CDR1 MNHEY, CDR2 SMNVEV (reference sequence).

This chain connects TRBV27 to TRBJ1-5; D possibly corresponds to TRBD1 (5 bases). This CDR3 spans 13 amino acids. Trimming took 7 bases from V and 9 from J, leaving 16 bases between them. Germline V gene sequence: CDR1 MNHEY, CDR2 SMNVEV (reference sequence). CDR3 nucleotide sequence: TGTGCCAGCACCCGGGGGGTACGGTGGCCCCAGCATTTT. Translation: CASTRGVRWPQHF.